Shown below are 23 T cell receptor beta chains from a single sample sequenced in a study of persistence of HIV-infected CD4 T cells. The immunoSEQ assay was version 4, run in survey mode. Assay used: immunoSEQ multiplex PCR; TCRdb lists only in-frame clones, some missing. The sample shows tens of thousands of clones, approximately 80% of them seen only once. No antigen has been identified for these receptors. Overlapping HIV-1 Gag 15-mer peptides at 0.95 to 1 ug per peptide per mL were used. CD40L-negative CD69-negative CD45RO-high memory CD4+ T cells were sorted as populations depleted of antigen-responding cells. This specimen consisted of CD4+ T cells sorted from PBMCs after 18-hour stimulation, obtained from a patient who received antiretroviral therapy. Every receptor here comes from an adult man with HIV who was CMV-seropositive.

The CDR3 sequence: CASSLVAGGNTEAFF. In nucleotides, the CDR3 is TGTGCCAGCAGCTTAGTAGCCGGGGGGAACACTGAAGCTTTCTTT. The V call is TRBV7-2, the J call TRBJ1-1; possible D gene TRBD1, 5 bases. The V end lost 1 base, the J end lost 1 base, and 10 bases lay between the germline ends. This CDR3 region has 15 residues. The V gene's germline CDR1 is SGHTA and CDR2 FQGNSA.

This clone was counted only a few times. The genes are TRBV25-1 and TRBJ1-2; no clear D gene. V lost 3 bases, J lost 0 bases, and 11 bases lay in between. This CDR3 contains 15 residues. CDR1 and CDR2 from the germline V gene are MGHDK and SYGVNS. The CDR3 DNA sequence: TGTGCCAGCAGTGATACCAGCCTCCCTAACTATGGCTACACCTTC. Amino acid sequence: CASSDTSLPNYGYTF.

The V and J genes are TRBV6-2 or TRBV6-3 and TRBJ2-7; TRBD1 is a possible D gene (6 bases). Looked up from germline, CDR1 is MNHEY and CDR2 is SVGEGT. CDR3 size: 11 residues. Trimming cost V 2 bases and J 11 bases, with 10 bases left between them. The CDR3 sequence: CASSYNREKYF. CDR3 in DNA: TGTGCCAGCAGTTACAACAGGGAAAAGTACTTC.

The genes are TRBV7-9 and TRBJ2-7; no clear D. Trimming took 3 bases from V and 6 from J, leaving 15 bases between them. CDR3 size: 14 residues. Per germline, CDR1 SEHNR and CDR2 FQNEAQ (reference sequence). CDR3 bases: TGTGCCAGCAGCTTTCAAGGAATTGGTTTCGAGCAGTACTTC. This encodes CASSFQGIGFEQYF.

Comment on this clone: Sequence at one end of the junction differs from germline and may be a read error. The chain combines TRBV29-1 with TRBJ1-1, with 8 bases fitting TRBD1. The CDR3 loop spans 14 amino acids. Germline V gives CDR1 SQVTM, CDR2 ANQGSEA. CDR3 sequence: CSVDTGGMKTEAFF. CDR3 nucleotides: TGCAGCGTTGACACAGGGGGAATGAAGACTGAAGCTTTCTTT.

Only a few counts were recorded for this clone. The chain employs TRBV15 and TRBJ2-6; either TRBD1 or TRBD2 may fit D (5 bases each). Germline CDR1 is LNHNV and CDR2 is YYDKDF (reference sequence). V gave up 3 bases and J gave up 0 bases, with 6 bases separating them. The CDR3 extends over 15 amino acids. The CDR3 bases are TGTGCCACCAGCAGGAGGGGCTCTGGGGCCAACGTCCTGACTTTC. This codes for CATSRRGSGANVLTF.

The chain is built from TRBV7-9 and TRBJ1-2; the match to TRBD1 covers 8 bases. V shed 9 bases, J shed 4 bases, and the junction held 10 bases outside the gene matches. CDR3 length equals 14 residues. Germline CDR1 reads SEHNR; CDR2 reads FQNEAQ (reference sequence). CDR3 residues: CASSRGQGSYGYTF. CDR3 sequence (DNA): TGTGCCAGTAGTAGAGGACAGGGTTCCTATGGCTACACCTTC.

The rearrangement joins TRBV21-1 to TRBJ2-7; the DNA was not compared with TRBD1, the D call given in the table. TRBV21-1 is marked as a pseudogene. The CDR3 runs 15 residues. CDR3 sequence reads: CASSKATGPIYEQYF. CDR3 nucleotides: TGTGCCAGCAGCAAGGCGACAGGCCCCATCTACGAGCAGTACTTC.

This clone showed up just a few times. The DNA for the CDR3 is TGTGCCAGCAGCCCAACGGGGACAGGAATAGGCTACACCTTC. Protein sequence: CASSPTGTGIGYTF. V gene TRBV6-2 or TRBV6-3 combines with J gene TRBJ1-2; 8 bases map to TRBD1. Germline CDR1 reads MNHEY; CDR2 reads SVGEGT. The CDR3 consists of 14 residues. V shed 6 bases, J shed 8 bases, and the junction held 11 bases outside the gene matches.

The V gene is TRBV7-8, the J gene TRBJ2-5, with 12 nucleotides matching TRBD1. After removal of 5 bases from V and 5 bases from J, the junction contained 6 bases not matched to a gene. This CDR3 is 15 amino acids long. Germline-derived CDR1 and CDR2 are SGHVS and FQNEAQ. CDR3 region: CASSRGQGARETQYF. CDR3 bases: TGTGCCAGCAGCAGGGGACAGGGGGCTAGGGAGACCCAGTACTTC. The complete variable domain, with remaining parts taken from reference TRBV7-8 and TRBJ2-5, reads GAGVSQSPRYKVAKRGQDVALRCDPISGHVSLFWYQQALGQGPEFLTYFQNEAQLDKSGLPSDRFFAERPEGSVSTLKIQRTQQEDSAVYLCASSRGQGARETQYFGPGTRLLVL.

This clone is categorized as medium-sized. This rearrangement joins TRBV30 to TRBJ1-6; D unclear. Germline-derived CDR1 and CDR2 are GTSNPN and SVGIG (reference sequence). This CDR3 comprises 15 residues. V gave up 2 bases and J gave up 0 bases, with 8 bases separating them. This chain's CDR3 is CAWSFASSYNSPLHF. CDR3 nucleotides: TGTGCCTGGAGTTTCGCGAGCTCCTATAATTCACCCCTCCACTTT.

This clone was observed a few times. This sequence joins TRBV5-1 and TRBJ2-2, with D hard to call. CDR1 and CDR2 (germline): SGHRS, YFSETQ. The CDR3 loop spans 14 amino acids. Trimming stripped 2 bases from V and 2 bases from J, with 7 bases between. The CDR3 reads CASSLPDNTGELFF. For the CDR3, the DNA is TGCGCCAGCAGCTTACCCGATAACACCGGGGAGCTGTTTTTT.

The chain combines TRBV6-4 with TRBJ1-1; 7 nucleotides agree with TRBD1. This CDR3 is built from 12 residues. V lost 10 bases to trimming and J lost 1 base; unmatched junction nucleotides: 3. Germline CDR1 MRHNA, CDR2 SNTAGT. CDR3 residues: CATRQGNTEAFF. CDR3 sequence (DNA): TGTGCCACCCGACAGGGGAACACTGAAGCTTTCTTT.

This sequence joins TRBV19 and TRBJ1-2; the match to TRBD1 covers 9 bases. V was clipped by 4 bases and J by 3 bases; unmatched bases: 6. The CDR3 sequence is 15 residues long. The germline V gene encodes CDR1 LNHDA and CDR2 SQIVND (reference sequence). The CDR3 sequence: CASSKPRQGDYGYTF. CDR3 bases: TGTGCCAGTAGTAAGCCGAGACAGGGGGACTATGGCTACACCTTC.

In this sample, this clone turned up once. This sequence joins TRBV6-5 and TRBJ1-5, with D perhaps matching TRBD1 (5 bases). From germline, CDR1 is MNHEY and CDR2 SVGAGI. The CDR3 loop spans 14 amino acids. Between the trimmed V and J ends, which lost 7 bases and 0 bases, there was a span of 10 bases. Here the CDR3 reads CASTTDYSNQPQHF. CDR3 nucleotide sequence: TGTGCCAGCACGACAGATTATAGCAATCAGCCCCAGCATTTT.

Written as DNA, the CDR3 is TGCGCCAGCAGCTTGGGGGCTAGCGGGAGTAGTAGAGGCTCCTACAATGAGCAGTTCTTC. Amino acid sequence: CASSLGASGSSRGSYNEQFF. The chain combines TRBV5-1 with TRBJ2-1; 10 bases map to TRBD2. Unmatched junction bases numbered 12, after V lost 0 bases and J lost 0 bases. Germline CDR1 SGHRS, CDR2 YFSETQ. This CDR3 region has 20 residues. Full variable domain (missing parts from reference TRBV5-1 and TRBJ2-1): KAGVTQTPRYLIKTRGQQVTLSCSPISGHRSVSWYQQTPGQGLQFLFEYFSETQRNKGNFPGRFSGRQFSNSRSEMNVSTLELGDSALYLCASSLGASGSSRGSYNEQFFGPGTRLTVL.

V and J are TRBV29-1 and TRBJ1-2, with D tentatively TRBD1 (5 bases). The CDR3 is made up of 14 amino acids. The V end lost 4 bases, the J end lost 0 bases, and 12 bases lay between the germline ends. Germline V gene sequence: CDR1 SQVTM, CDR2 ANQGSEA. The CDR3 coding sequence is TGCAGCGTTGGGCAGGGCTTTACTAACTATGGCTACACCTTC. Amino acid sequence: CSVGQGFTNYGYTF.

The chain links TRBV18 to TRBJ1-2, with D tentatively TRBD1 (5 bases). The germline CDR1 and CDR2 sequences are KGHSH and LQKENI. CDR3 size: 14 residues. V lost 2 bases and J lost 8, with 15 bases in between. Here the CDR3 DNA reads TGTGCCAGCTCACCAAGCGGCAGGGTTGGAGGCTACACCTTC. It encodes CASSPSGRVGGYTF.

The chain recombines TRBV30 with TRBJ2-7; 11 nucleotides match TRBD1. The CDR3 is 15 residues long. From germline, CDR1 is GTSNPN and CDR2 SVGIG (reference sequence). Trimming cost V 1 base and J 7 bases; bases outside gene matches: 9. Written as DNA, the CDR3 is TGTGCCTGGAGTGCTGACCTGGACAGGGGGCTTGAGCAGTACTTC. Residues: CAWSADLDRGLEQYF.

This clone was observed a handful of times. The chain is built from TRBV4-2 and TRBJ1-5; possible D gene TRBD1, 6 bases. Germline CDR1 and CDR2: LGHNA and YNFKEQ. The CDR3 is made up of 14 amino acids. V was shortened by 4 bases and J by 2 bases, with 9 bases between the two germline ends. This chain's CDR3 is CASSLGGGNQPQHF. The CDR3 region has the DNA TGTGCCAGCAGCCTCGGGGGCGGCAATCAGCCCCAGCATTTT.

This clone was observed once. The chain is built from TRBV19 and TRBJ1-5; 8 bases line up with TRBD1. CDR1 LNHDA and CDR2 SQIVND come from the germline V gene (reference sequence). The V gene end was trimmed by 6 bases and the J gene end by 7 bases; junction bases not matched to a gene: 14. The CDR3 contains 16 residues. CDR3 sequence reads: CASSKIGTGPGQPQHF. The CDR3 coding sequence is TGTGCCAGTAGCAAGATAGGGACAGGACCAGGCCAGCCCCAGCATTTT.

The V gene is TRBV6-5, the J gene TRBJ1-3, with D unclear. V was pared by 2 bases and J by 9 bases, with 11 bases between. CDR3 size: 13 residues. Per germline, CDR1 MNHEY and CDR2 SVGAGI. CDR3 in DNA: TGTGCCAGCAGTTACCAAGGATTGGGCACCATATATTTT. Its translation: CASSYQGLGTIYF.

The chain carries TRBV6-5 and TRBJ1-2; perhaps TRBD1 as D (6 bases). Trimming left V 4 bases short and J 4 bases short, with 13 bases between. The CDR3 extends over 14 amino acids. Germline CDR1 reads MNHEY; CDR2 reads SVGAGI. The DNA for the CDR3 is TGTGCCAGCAGTTCTCGGACAGACATCTATGGCTACACCTTC. This gives the protein CASSSRTDIYGYTF.